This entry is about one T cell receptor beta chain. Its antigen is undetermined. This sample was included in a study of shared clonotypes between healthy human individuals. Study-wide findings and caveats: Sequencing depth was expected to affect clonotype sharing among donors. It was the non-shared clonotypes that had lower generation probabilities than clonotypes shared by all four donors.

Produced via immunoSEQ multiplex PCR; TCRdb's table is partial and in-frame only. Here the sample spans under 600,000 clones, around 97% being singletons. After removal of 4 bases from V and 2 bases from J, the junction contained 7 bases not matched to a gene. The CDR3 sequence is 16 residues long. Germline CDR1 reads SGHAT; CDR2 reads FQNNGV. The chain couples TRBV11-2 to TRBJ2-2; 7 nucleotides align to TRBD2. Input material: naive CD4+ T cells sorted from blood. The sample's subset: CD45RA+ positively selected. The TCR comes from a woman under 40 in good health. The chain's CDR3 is CASSSGGTINTGELFF. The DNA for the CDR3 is TGTGCCAGCAGCTCCGGGGGGACCATCAACACCGGGGAGCTGTTTTTT.